This TCR beta chain came from a study of monozygotic twins with inflammatory bowel disease. This CDR3 has 12 residues. Germline loops: CDR1 DFQATT, CDR2 SNEGSKA (reference sequence). Following a re-call of the 5' RACE reads, TCRdb has one entry per CDR3 protein and lacks DNA. This listing includes some 150,000 distinct CDR3 sequences. Sequencing was done on a sample of blood. The sequence came from a human donor with ulcerative colitis or Crohn's disease, or a healthy co-twin of an affected twin (not recorded which). V usage is TRBV20-1 and J usage is TRBJ1-1; TCRdb's assignment of TRBD1 cannot be checked, as there is no DNA. The CDR3 sequence: CSAQDRGTEAFF.